This T cell receptor beta chain is from a study of vaccination effects on CD4 cells after COVID-19. This clone was recorded only once. Its matching antigen is unknown. Germline-derived CDR1 and CDR2 are KGHDR and SFDVKD. V was clipped by 2 bases and J by 3 bases; unmatched bases: 8. CDR3 size: 17 residues. Prior to sequencing, the ViraFEST assay stimulated PBMC with viral peptide pools, which expanded the antigen-specific CD4+ T cells. Following 10 days of culture, CD4+ T cells were isolated. As their vaccination, participants received two doses of either BNT162b2 or mRNA-1273. Profiled with immunoSEQ multiplex PCR; TCRdb holds only in-frame clones, not every one. The data hold 80,000 to 95,000 clones, with roughly 73% observed a single time.

The chain combines TRBV24-1 with TRBJ2-1; 8 nucleotides align to TRBD2. This clonotype was obtained from a human donor who received a COVID-19 vaccine. Here the sequenced sample was CD4+ T cells from PBMCs cultured with HCoV-OC43 spike peptides, taken after COVID-19 vaccination. Subset of the sample: HCoV-OC43 spike overlapping peptide pool stimulation. CDR3 region: CATSDSSSGGNYNEQFF. The DNA of the CDR3 is TGTGCCACCAGTGATTCCTCAAGCGGGGGAAACTACAATGAGCAGTTCTTC.